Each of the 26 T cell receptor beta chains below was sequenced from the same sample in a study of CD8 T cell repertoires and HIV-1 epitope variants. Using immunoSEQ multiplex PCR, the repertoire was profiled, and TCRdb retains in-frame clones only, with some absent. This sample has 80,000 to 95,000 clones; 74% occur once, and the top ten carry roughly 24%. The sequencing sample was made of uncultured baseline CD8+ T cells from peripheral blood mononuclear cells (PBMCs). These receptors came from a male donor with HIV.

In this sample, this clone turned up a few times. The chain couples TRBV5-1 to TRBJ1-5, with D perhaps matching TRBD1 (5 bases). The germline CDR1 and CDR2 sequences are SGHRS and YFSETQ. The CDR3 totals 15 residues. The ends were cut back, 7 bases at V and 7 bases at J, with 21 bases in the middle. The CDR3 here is CASRAGTNSEQPQHF. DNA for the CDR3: TGCGCCAGCCGTGCAGGGACTAACTCAGAACAGCCCCAGCATTTT.

The CDR3, as DNA: TGCGCCAGCAGCCGGACAGGGGAAGGTCAGCCCCAGCATTTT. Translated, it gives CASSRTGEGQPQHF. The chain joins TRBV5-1 to TRBJ1-5, with TRBD1 matching over 9 bases. After removal of 4 bases from V and 6 bases from J, the junction contained 5 bases not matched to a gene. Germline V gives CDR1 SGHRS, CDR2 YFSETQ. CDR3 length: 14 residues.

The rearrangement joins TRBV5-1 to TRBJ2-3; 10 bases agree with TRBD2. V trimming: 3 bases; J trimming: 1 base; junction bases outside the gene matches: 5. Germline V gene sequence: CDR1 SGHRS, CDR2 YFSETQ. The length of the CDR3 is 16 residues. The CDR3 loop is CASSSDLAGGTDTQYF. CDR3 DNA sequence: TGCGCCAGCAGCTCAGACCTAGCGGGGGGCACAGATACGCAGTATTTT.

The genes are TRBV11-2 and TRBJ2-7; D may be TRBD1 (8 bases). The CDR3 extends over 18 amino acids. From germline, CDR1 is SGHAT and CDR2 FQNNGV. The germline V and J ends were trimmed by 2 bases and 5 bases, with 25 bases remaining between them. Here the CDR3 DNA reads TGTGCCAGCAGCTTATTTAGGGAGGGGGCAGGGGGCATAGACGAGCAGTACTTC. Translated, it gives CASSLFREGAGGIDEQYF.

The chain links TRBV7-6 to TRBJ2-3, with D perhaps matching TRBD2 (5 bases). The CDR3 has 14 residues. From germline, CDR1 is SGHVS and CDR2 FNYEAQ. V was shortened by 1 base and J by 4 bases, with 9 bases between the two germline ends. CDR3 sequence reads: CASSLGLASDTQYF. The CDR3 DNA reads TGTGCCAGCAGCTTAGGTCTAGCTTCAGATACGCAGTATTTT.

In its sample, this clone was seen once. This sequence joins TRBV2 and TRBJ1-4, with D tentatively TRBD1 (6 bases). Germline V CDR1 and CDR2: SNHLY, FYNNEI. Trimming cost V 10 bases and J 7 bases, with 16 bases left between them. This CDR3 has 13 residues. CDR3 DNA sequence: TGTGCCACCATTGGAACAGGGAGTGAAAAACTGTTTTTT. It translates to CATIGTGSEKLFF.

CDR3 sequence: CASREGNTEAFF. The CDR3 bases are TGCGCCAGCAGGGAAGGGAACACTGAAGCTTTCTTT. The chain recombines TRBV5-1 with TRBJ1-1; D remains ambiguous. Germline V gene lookup returns CDR1 SGHRS and CDR2 YFSETQ. With 5 bases removed from V and 1 base from J, the gap between germline ends came to 6 bases. CDR3 length equals 12 residues.

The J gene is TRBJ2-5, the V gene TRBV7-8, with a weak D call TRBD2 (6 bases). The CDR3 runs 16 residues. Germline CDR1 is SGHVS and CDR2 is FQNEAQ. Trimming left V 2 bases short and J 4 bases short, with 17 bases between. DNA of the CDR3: TGTGCCAGCAGCTTAACCCTAGCGTCTAGTGGAGAGACCCAGTACTTC. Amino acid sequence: CASSLTLASSGETQYF.

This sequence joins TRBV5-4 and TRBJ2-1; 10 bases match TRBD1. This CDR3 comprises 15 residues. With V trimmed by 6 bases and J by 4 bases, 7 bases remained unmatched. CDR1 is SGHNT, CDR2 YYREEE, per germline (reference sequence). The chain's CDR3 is CASTLGDRGYNEQFF. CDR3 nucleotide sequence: TGTGCCAGCACCCTCGGGGACAGGGGTTACAATGAGCAGTTCTTC.

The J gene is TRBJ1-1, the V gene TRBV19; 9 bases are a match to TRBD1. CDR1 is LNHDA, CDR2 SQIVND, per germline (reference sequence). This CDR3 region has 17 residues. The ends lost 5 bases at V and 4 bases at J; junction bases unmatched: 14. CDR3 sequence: CASSLGGQGFAGTEAFF. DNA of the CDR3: TGTGCCAGTAGTTTGGGAGGACAGGGGTTTGCGGGCACTGAAGCTTTCTTT.

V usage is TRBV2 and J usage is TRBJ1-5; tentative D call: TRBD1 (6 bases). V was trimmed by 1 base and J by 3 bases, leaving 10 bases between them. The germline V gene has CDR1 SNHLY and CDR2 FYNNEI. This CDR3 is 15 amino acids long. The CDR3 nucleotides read TGTGCCAGCAGTGAAGAGGGGGGAAACAATCAGCCCCAGCATTTT. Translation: CASSEEGGNNQPQHF.

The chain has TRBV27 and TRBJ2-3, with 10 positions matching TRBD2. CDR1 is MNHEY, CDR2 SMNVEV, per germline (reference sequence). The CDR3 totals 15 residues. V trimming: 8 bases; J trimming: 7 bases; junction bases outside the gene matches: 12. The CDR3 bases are TGTGCCAGCGGCTCTCTGAGCGGGAGGGGATATACGCAGTATTTT. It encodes CASGSLSGRGYTQYF.

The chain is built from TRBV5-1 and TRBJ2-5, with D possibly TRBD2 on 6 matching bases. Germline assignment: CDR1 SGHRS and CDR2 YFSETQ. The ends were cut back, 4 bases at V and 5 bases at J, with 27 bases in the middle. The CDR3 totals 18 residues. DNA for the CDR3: TGCGCCAGCAGCCCGATCCGACCGAAGGCGGGGTCTCCCGAGACCCAGTACTTC. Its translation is CASSPIRPKAGSPETQYF.

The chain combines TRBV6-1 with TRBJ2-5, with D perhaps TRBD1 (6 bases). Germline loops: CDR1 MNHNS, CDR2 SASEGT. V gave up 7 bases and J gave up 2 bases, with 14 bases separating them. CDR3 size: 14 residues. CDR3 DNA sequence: TGTGCCAGCATGCCAGGGGACATTCAAGAGACCCAGTACTTC. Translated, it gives CASMPGDIQETQYF.

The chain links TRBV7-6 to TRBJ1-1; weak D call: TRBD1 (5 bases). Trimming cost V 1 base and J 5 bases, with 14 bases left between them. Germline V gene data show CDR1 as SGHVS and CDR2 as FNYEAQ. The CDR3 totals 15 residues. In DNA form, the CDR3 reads TGTGCCAGCAGCTTAGAGGTGGGGCGTGGAACTGAAGCTTTCTTT. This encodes CASSLEVGRGTEAFF.

CDR3: CASSLAGQGFQPQHF. In nucleotides, the CDR3 is TGTGCCAGCAGTCTCGCGGGACAGGGTTTTCAGCCCCAGCATTTT. The chain joins TRBV6-5 to TRBJ1-5; TRBD1 matches at 9 bases. The junction had 8 bases not matched to a gene; V was cut back by 5 bases and J by 6 bases. CDR3 length: 15 amino acids. Per the germline V gene, CDR1 is MNHEY and CDR2 is SVGAGI.

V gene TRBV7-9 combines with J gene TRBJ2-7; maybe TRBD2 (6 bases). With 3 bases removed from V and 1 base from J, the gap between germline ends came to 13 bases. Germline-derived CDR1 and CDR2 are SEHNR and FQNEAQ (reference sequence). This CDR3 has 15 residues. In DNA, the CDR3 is TGTGCCAGCAGCTTCGTCACGGGAGTGTCCTACGAGCAGTACTTC. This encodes CASSFVTGVSYEQYF.

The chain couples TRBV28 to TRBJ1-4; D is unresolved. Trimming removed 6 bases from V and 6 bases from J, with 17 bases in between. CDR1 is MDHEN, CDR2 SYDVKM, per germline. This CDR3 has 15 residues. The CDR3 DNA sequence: TGTGCCAGCAGCCCTGACGGAGATAGGGATGAAAAACTGTTTTTT. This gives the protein CASSPDGDRDEKLFF.

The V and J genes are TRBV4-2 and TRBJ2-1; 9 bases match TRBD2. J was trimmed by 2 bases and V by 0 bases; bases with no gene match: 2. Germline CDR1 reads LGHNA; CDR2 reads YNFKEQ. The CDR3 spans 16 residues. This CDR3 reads CASSQDPSGAYNEQFF. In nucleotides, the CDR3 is TGTGCCAGCAGCCAAGATCCTAGCGGGGCCTACAATGAGCAGTTCTTC.

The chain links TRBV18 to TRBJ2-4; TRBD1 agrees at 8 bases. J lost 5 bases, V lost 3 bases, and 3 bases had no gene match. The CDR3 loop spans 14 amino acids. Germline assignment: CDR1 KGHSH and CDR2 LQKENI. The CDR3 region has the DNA TGTGCCAGCTCACCGACGACAGGGGAAAACATTCAGTACTTC. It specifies CASSPTTGENIQYF.

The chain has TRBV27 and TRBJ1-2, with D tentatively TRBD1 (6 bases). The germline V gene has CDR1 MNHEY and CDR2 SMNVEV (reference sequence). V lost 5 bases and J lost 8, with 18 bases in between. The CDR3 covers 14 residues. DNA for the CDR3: TGTGCCAGCAGTCCCAGGGGCTTATTCGAGGGCTACACCTTC. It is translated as CASSPRGLFEGYTF.

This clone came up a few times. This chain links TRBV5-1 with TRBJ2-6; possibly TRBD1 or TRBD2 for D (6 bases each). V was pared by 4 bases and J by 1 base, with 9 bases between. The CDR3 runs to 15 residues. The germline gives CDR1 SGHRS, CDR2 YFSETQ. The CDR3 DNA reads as TGCGCCAGCAGCCTAGGGGGGTCTGGGGCCAACGTCCTGACTTTC. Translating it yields CASSLGGSGANVLTF.

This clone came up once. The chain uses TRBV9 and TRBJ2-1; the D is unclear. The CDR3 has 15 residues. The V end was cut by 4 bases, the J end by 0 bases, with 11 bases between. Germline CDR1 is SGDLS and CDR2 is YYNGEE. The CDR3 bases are TGTGCCAGCAGCAACCAGCCGGACTCCTACAATGAGCAGTTCTTC. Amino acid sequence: CASSNQPDSYNEQFF.

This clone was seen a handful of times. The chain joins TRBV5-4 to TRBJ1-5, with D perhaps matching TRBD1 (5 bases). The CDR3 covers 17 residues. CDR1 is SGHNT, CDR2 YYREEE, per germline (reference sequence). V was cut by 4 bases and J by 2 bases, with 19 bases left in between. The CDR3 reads CASSKGGAQGGNQPQHF. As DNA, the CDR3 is TGTGCCAGCAGCAAAGGAGGCGCTCAAGGGGGCAATCAGCCCCAGCATTTT.

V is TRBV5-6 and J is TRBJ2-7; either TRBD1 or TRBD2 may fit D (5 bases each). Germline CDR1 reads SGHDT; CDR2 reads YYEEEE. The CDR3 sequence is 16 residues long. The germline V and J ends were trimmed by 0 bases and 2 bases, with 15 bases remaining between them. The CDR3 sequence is CASSLEGGTDPYEQYF. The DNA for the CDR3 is TGTGCCAGCAGCTTGGAGGGTGGGACCGATCCCTACGAGCAGTACTTC.

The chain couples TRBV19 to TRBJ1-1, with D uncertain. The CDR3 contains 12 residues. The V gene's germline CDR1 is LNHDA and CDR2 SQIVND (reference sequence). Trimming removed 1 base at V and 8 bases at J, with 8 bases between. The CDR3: CASSIGSGEAFF. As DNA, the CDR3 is TGTGCCAGTAGTATAGGAAGTGGGGAAGCTTTCTTT.